The entry that follows covers one T cell receptor (beta chain) sequence. Its antigen is unknown. The sample is drawn from a study of shared clonotypes between healthy human individuals. Study-wide context: Three plates each covered CD4 naive and memory; CD8 naive two, CD8 memory one.

Trimming stripped 6 bases from V and 0 bases from J, with 14 bases between. Germline V gene sequence: CDR1 MNHNY, CDR2 SVGAGI (reference sequence). The CDR3 consists of 15 residues. Study findings and constraints: Sequencing depth was expected to influence donor clonotype sharing.

Method: immunoSEQ multiplex PCR; TCRdb's copy keeps in-frame clones and lacks some. Of about 2.3 million clones in the sample, 85% to 95% were seen once. This TCR came from a man between 18 and 35 years old in good health. Some clones in this sample may be carry-over from other donors' samples. Material for sequencing was naive CD4+ T cells from PBMCs. Subset indicated: CD45RA+ positively selected. The chain couples TRBV6-6 to TRBJ1-2; the D is unclear. The CDR3 bases are TGTGCCAGCAGCCGGATAGGGTCGCCTAACTATGGCTACACCTTC. It codes for CASSRIGSPNYGYTF.